Below are 2 T cell receptor beta chains sequenced from a single sample in a study of cytomegalovirus exposure and HLA in healthy donors. The PCR ran on 60 Vbeta and 13 Jbeta primers. TCRdb's copy holds only in-frame clones and misses some; the assay was immunoSEQ multiplex PCR. Among about 140,000 clones listed, around 80% were seen once. The material sequenced was PBMCs. The source is a man between 35 and 55 years old in good health and CMV-seronegative.

The chain recombines TRBV5-6 with TRBJ2-3; 12 bases are shared with TRBD2. Looked up from germline, CDR1 is SGHDT and CDR2 is YYEEEE. The CDR3 extends over 15 amino acids. Trimming at V came to 4 bases and at J to 7 bases, leaving 7 bases not matched to a gene. CDR3 in amino acids: CASSNGLAGSNTQYF. The CDR3 DNA follows: TGTGCCAGCAGCAACGGACTAGCGGGGTCAAATACGCAGTATTTT.

The rearrangement links TRBV14 to TRBJ1-2; 8 bases map to TRBD1. Trimming at V came to 4 bases and at J to 4 bases, leaving 5 bases not matched to a gene. This CDR3 spans 14 amino acids. CDR1 and CDR2 (germline): SGHDN, FVKESK. For the CDR3, the DNA is TGTGCCAGCAGCCGAAGTGACAGGGGCTATGGCTACACCTTC. Protein sequence: CASSRSDRGYGYTF. The full variable domain, completed using reference TRBV14 and TRBJ1-2, is EAGVTQFPSHSVIEKGQTVTLRCDPISGHDNLYWYRRVMGKEIKFLLHFVKESKQDESGMPNNRFLAERTGGTYSTLKVQPAELEDSGVYFCASSRSDRGYGYTFGSGTRLTVV.